This TCR beta chain is drawn from a study of CD4 T cells in relation to SARS-CoV-2 and coronaviruses. Study-level information: Controls used an HIV-1 Nef peptide pool or no peptide.

The CDR3 length is 14 residues. Germline assignment: CDR1 SNHLY and CDR2 FYNNEI. The V end was cut by 6 bases, the J end by 0 bases, with 8 bases between. The study, taken as a whole, reports: Pre-pandemic and post-infection samples never came from the same donor.

Repertoires were generated with immunoSEQ multiplex PCR, while TCRdb's copy carries only in-frame clones and drops some. The sample lists approximately 30,000 clones; 74% were seen once. Unexposed donor CD4+ T cells date from 2011-2018, before the COVID-19 pandemic. Isolation of CD4+ T cells took place after roughly nine days in culture. Testing used SARS-CoV-2 S/N and four cold-coronavirus spikes on unexposed-donor CD4+ T cells, cells permitting. As concerns this clone: The antigen remains undetermined.

The receptor's source is a human donor in good health. This chain joins TRBV2 and TRBJ1-4, with unresolved D. Sequenced sample: CD4+ T cells from PBMCs, cultured in vitro. The CDR3 nucleotides read TGTGCCAGCAGGTCAGGTCCAACTAATGAAAAACTGTTTTTT. Its translation is CASRSGPTNEKLFF.